This T cell receptor beta chain was profiled in a study of T cells after yellow fever vaccination (dated by TCRdb to about 2019). Background on the whole study: Libraries from fractions with low cell numbers were prepared with the SMART-Seq v4 Ultra Low Input RNA kit. To follow T-cell clones before and after both primary and booster YFV17D yellow fever vaccination, bulk TCR alpha and beta repertoires underwent longitudinal sequencing. The cohort comprised two healthy male donors, one aged 18 to 29 and one aged 30 to 40 years. Blood was drawn at multiple timepoints before and after primary and secondary immunization, with bulk PBMC replicates and cell subsets isolated. Overall study outcomes, separate from this receptor: The secondary T-cell response was found to be weaker but faster than the primary response, with a peak reached on day 5 rather than on day 15. A small share of clonotypes was detected in both CD4 and CD8 compartments, with the overlap likely arising from convergent recombination. Because the study included only a couple of donors, the extent to which the findings can be generalized is limited. After the booster, most of the clones that had expanded following primary vaccination were detected again (around 95% of CD4 and around 87% of CD8), which suggests that memory was broadly maintained. Computational filtering was required because FACS-sorted repertoires could contain abundant contaminating clonotypes from the bulk population.

There are 15 amino acids in the CDR3, from cysteine to phenylalanine inclusive. Only CDR3 DNA remains: 45 bases, in frame from the first base. The germline V gene (reference sequence) gives CDR1 as SGHNT and CDR2 as YYREEE. Trimming removed 6 bases from V and 0 bases from J; the gene matches leave 6 bases unexplained. This sample's treatment or condition label indicates: live attenuated yellow fever vaccine strain. Two biological replicates of bulk PBMCs were collected at each blood-draw timepoint. PBMCs were isolated from peripheral blood using a standard Ficoll-Paque protocol. TriZol was used to extract RNA from bulk PBMCs, CD4 and CD8 fractions, and dextramer-positive and dextramer-negative fractions. Comment on this clonotype: No cognate antigen has been identified for it. Qualities for individual bases were not recorded, and no much larger clone is one base off.

TCR cDNA was synthesized by 5'RACE template switching, which introduced a universal primer site and unique molecular identifiers. Priming for cDNA synthesis came from both the TCR alpha and TCR beta constant segments. Library amplification used two PCR steps, and the second PCR step added sample barcodes and sequencing adapters. Libraries were sequenced on Illumina HiSeq 2500 (2x100 bp) or NovaSeq (2x150 bp). The paper's data handling went like this. MIGEC was used to demultiplex reads and collapse the reads into UMI consensus sequences, and MiXCR was used for V(D)J alignment. Vaccine-responding clonotypes were defined with edgeR using replicate PBMC samples, requiring FDR below 0.01 and a log2 fold change above 5 up to day 15. Each bulk clonotype was labeled CD4 or CD8 based on which sequenced repertoire, CD4 or CD8, contained the clonotype at higher abundance. TCRdb trimmed public reads at Q25 via fastp, called clones via MiXCR and kept in-frame beta chains. Under each unique CDR3 protein, matching rows form one entry showing the most common genes and DNA. The V and J calls and clone size are TCRdb's, not the authors'. The sample table shows approximately 510,000 distinct CDR3 sequences, and 21% are seen once. About 15% of the sample is in the top ten clones.

Sequences were derived from PBMCs, sampled roughly 20 days after the first yellow fever vaccination. The receptor's source is a man aged 18 to 35 who received the YFV17D yellow fever vaccine. Recombination joined TRBV5-4 with TRBJ2-5; 9 bases in the junction line up with TRBD1. The CDR3 is CASKWDRENQETQYF. In nucleotides, the sequence is TGTGCCAGCAAATGGGACAGGGAAAACCAAGAGACCCAGTACTTC.